The 27 T cell receptor beta chains below all came from one sample that was sequenced in a study of blood T cell repertoires in COVID-19. Generated by immunoSEQ multiplex PCR, the TCRdb table keeps only in-frame clones and is missing some. The sample shows over 250,000 clones, approximately 85% of them seen only once. Sample: PBMCs or T cells enriched from blood (not recorded which). These receptors were collected from a woman younger than 45 who had recovered from COVID-19.

This sequence joins TRBV6-4 and TRBJ2-2; TRBD1 matches at 7 bases. Germline lookup yields CDR1 MRHNA and CDR2 SNTAGT. Unmatched junction bases numbered 10, after V lost 9 bases and J lost 0 bases. The CDR3 consists of 16 residues. CDR3 residues: CARGTNDRANTGELFF. CDR3 coding DNA: TGTGCCAGGGGAACTAACGACAGGGCGAACACCGGGGAGCTGTTTTTT.

The rearrangement uses TRBV4-2 and TRBJ1-5, with a possible D match to TRBD1 (5 bases). V lost 1 base to trimming and J lost 6 bases, with 13 bases between them. Per the germline V gene, CDR1 is LGHNA and CDR2 is YNFKEQ. The CDR3 has 15 amino acids. The CDR3 DNA sequence: TGTGCCAGCAGCCAAGTCAGGGACTTTACTCAGCCCCAGCATTTT. Its protein is CASSQVRDFTQPQHF.

The chain combines TRBV30 with TRBJ1-2; D gene unclear. Germline CDR1 and CDR2: GTSNPN and SVGIG (reference sequence). The CDR3 is made up of 12 amino acids. Trimming took off 3 bases at V and 4 bases at J, with 9 bases between the two ends. CDR3 protein: CAWRGSGYGYTF. CDR3 in DNA: TGTGCCTGGAGGGGTAGCGGCTATGGCTACACCTTC.

The V and J genes are TRBV5-5 and TRBJ2-7; 7 nucleotides agree with TRBD2. The CDR3 has 14 residues. V was pared by 4 bases and J by 6 bases, with 10 bases of the junction left unmatched. The germline V gene has CDR1 SGHKS and CDR2 YYEKEE (reference sequence). This CDR3 is CASSQRAGRGEQYF. The CDR3 nucleotides are TGTGCCAGCAGCCAAAGGGCTGGGAGGGGCGAGCAGTACTTC.

The chain combines TRBV27 with TRBJ1-3, with D tentatively TRBD1 (5 bases). V was shortened by 2 bases and J by 3 bases, with 14 bases between the two germline ends. This CDR3 has 16 amino acids. Germline V gene lookup returns CDR1 MNHEY and CDR2 SMNVEV (reference sequence). CDR3 DNA: TGTGCCAGCAGTTTAAAGGGGCCATCCGATGGAAACACCATATATTTT. Its protein is CASSLKGPSDGNTIYF.

This chain connects TRBV9 to TRBJ1-3, with D maybe TRBD1 (5 bases). With 1 base removed from V and 4 bases from J, the gap between germline ends came to 12 bases. CDR3 length: 15 amino acids. Germline CDR1 is SGDLS and CDR2 is YYNGEE. The CDR3 loop is CASSVPQGTGNTIYF. CDR3 bases: TGTGCCAGCAGCGTACCCCAGGGAACAGGAAACACCATATATTTT.

The rearrangement uses TRBV7-8 and TRBJ1-3; D is unclear. The V gene's germline CDR1 is SGHVS and CDR2 FQNEAQ. Trimming shortened V by 2 bases and J by 1 base, and 12 bases separated the two germline ends. The CDR3 has 16 amino acids. CDR3 coding DNA: TGTGCCAGCAGCTTACTCGTCCCGAGGTCTGGAAACACCATATATTTT. Translated, it gives CASSLLVPRSGNTIYF.

The chain combines TRBV9 with TRBJ2-3; TRBD2 agrees at 10 bases. The CDR3 is 17 amino acids. After removal of 4 bases from V and 2 bases from J, the junction contained 10 bases not matched to a gene. CDR1 and CDR2 (germline): SGDLS, YYNGEE. CDR3 protein: CASSSGDSGGSTDTQYF. CDR3 in DNA: TGTGCCAGCAGCTCAGGGGATAGCGGGGGGTCCACAGATACGCAGTATTTT.

J is TRBJ1-5 and V is TRBV6-6, with TRBD1 as a possible D gene (5 bases). Trimming removed 5 bases at V and 7 bases at J, with 9 bases between. The germline gives CDR1 MNHNY, CDR2 SVGAGI (reference sequence). The CDR3 runs to 12 residues. CDR3 sequence: CASSPGLQPQHF. Written as DNA, the CDR3 is TGTGCCAGCAGTCCAGGGTTGCAGCCCCAGCATTTT.

This CDR3 reads CASSISSRGGNTIYF. The CDR3 nucleotides read TGTGCCAGCAGTATCTCCAGTAGGGGTGGAAACACCATATATTTT. V gene TRBV6-6 combines with J gene TRBJ1-3; TRBD1 is a possible D gene (5 bases). Germline loops: CDR1 MNHNY, CDR2 SVGAGI (reference sequence). The CDR3 contains 15 residues. Trimming removed 5 bases from V and 3 bases from J, with 14 bases in between.

The J gene is TRBJ1-2, the V gene TRBV6-5; a possible D gene is TRBD1 (5 bases). V was shortened by 2 bases and J by 4 bases, with 8 bases between the two germline ends. The CDR3 extends over 13 amino acids. In germline, CDR1 is MNHEY, CDR2 SVGAGI. CDR3 region: CASSYAGIYGYTF. The CDR3 DNA is TGTGCCAGCAGTTACGCAGGGATCTATGGCTACACCTTC.

The V call is TRBV5-1, the J call TRBJ2-1; perhaps TRBD2 as D (7 bases). Between the trimmed V and J ends, which lost 4 bases and 12 bases, there was a span of 32 bases. The CDR3 sequence is 18 residues long. Germline CDR1 and CDR2: SGHRS and YFSETQ. The CDR3 protein is CASSPLLSRGDIKKWQFF. CDR3 sequence (DNA): TGCGCCAGCAGCCCCTTACTTTCCCGGGGGGACATAAAGAAGTGGCAGTTCTTC.

J is TRBJ1-2 and V is TRBV29-1; the D gene is possibly TRBD1 (5 bases). The CDR3 has 11 residues. The V and J ends lost 6 bases and 4 bases respectively, with 9 bases between them. Germline V lookup: CDR1 SQVTM, CDR2 ANQGSEA. The CDR3 loop is CSVIQAYGYTF. The CDR3 DNA follows: TGCAGCGTAATACAGGCCTATGGCTACACCTTC.

This chain connects TRBV27 to TRBJ2-5, with 13 positions matching TRBD2. The V gene's germline CDR1 is MNHEY and CDR2 SMNVEV (reference sequence). After removal of 5 bases from V and 4 bases from J, the junction contained 4 bases not matched to a gene. This CDR3 is 15 amino acids long. CDR3 bases: TGTGCCAGCAGTCCTCGACTAGCGGGAGGAGAGACCCAGTACTTC. It is translated as CASSPRLAGGETQYF.

V gene TRBV27 combines with J gene TRBJ1-2, with a tentative D call TRBD1 (5 bases). Trimming stripped 3 bases from V and 2 bases from J, with 10 bases between. The CDR3 consists of 14 residues. Germline assignment: CDR1 MNHEY and CDR2 SMNVEV (reference sequence). CDR3 amino acids: CASSFVSGNYGYTF. DNA for the CDR3: TGTGCCAGCAGTTTTGTGTCAGGGAACTATGGCTACACCTTC.

The V gene is TRBV4-1, the J gene TRBJ2-3; 7 nucleotides align to TRBD2. This CDR3 is built from 14 residues. The junction had 8 bases not matched to a gene; V was cut back by 4 bases and J by 7 bases. In germline, CDR1 is MGHRA, CDR2 YSYEKL. CDR3 protein: CASSRLLATNTQYF. The CDR3 DNA follows: TGCGCCAGCAGCCGGTTACTAGCGACCAATACGCAGTATTTT.

The CDR3 here is CASSVAEGQYF. Here the CDR3 DNA reads TGTGCCAGCAGCGTCGCGGAGGGTCAGTACTTC. The chain carries TRBV11-3 and TRBJ2-7, with TRBD2 as a possible D gene (6 bases). Per germline, CDR1 SGHNT and CDR2 YENEEA. Between the trimmed V and J ends, which lost 5 bases and 10 bases, there was a span of 12 bases. This CDR3 spans 11 amino acids.

This clone was seen once. V gene TRBV9 combines with J gene TRBJ2-7, with 10 bases lining up with TRBD1. This CDR3 comprises 15 residues. Per germline, CDR1 SGDLS and CDR2 YYNGEE. Losses at the gene ends were 0 bases for V and 2 bases for J; bases not matched to a gene: 2. The CDR3 DNA sequence: TGTGCCAGCAGCGTAGGCGGGACAGGGGCCTACGAGCAGTACTTC. This translates into CASSVGGTGAYEQYF.

The rearrangement uses TRBV10-3 and TRBJ1-4; no firm D call. This CDR3 spans 13 amino acids. CDR1 and CDR2 (germline): ENHRY, SYGVKD. V lost 10 bases to trimming and J lost 5 bases, with 14 bases between them. The CDR3 loop reads CATARGQNEKLFF. Here the CDR3 DNA reads TGTGCCACCGCCCGGGGTCAAAATGAAAAACTGTTTTTT.

The chain couples TRBV3-1 (or the pseudogene TRBV3-2) to TRBJ2-5, with 7 positions matching TRBD2. CDR3 size: 13 residues. V lost 4 bases to trimming and J lost 9 bases; unmatched junction nucleotides: 8. Germline CDR1 reads LGHDT; CDR2 reads YNNKEL (reference sequence). CDR3 in DNA: TGTGCCAGCAGCCCATCACTAGGGAGGGCCCAGTACTTC. Its translation is CASSPSLGRAQYF.

The chain carries TRBV5-3 and TRBJ2-3; the match to TRBD2 covers 10 bases. TRBV5-3 belongs to the ORF category, with a function that is uncertain. CDR3 length equals 18 residues. J was trimmed by 2 bases and V by 0 bases; bases with no gene match: 9. This CDR3 reads CARSLGARTSGATDTQYF. The CDR3 region has the DNA TGTGCCAGAAGCTTGGGCGCTCGGACTAGCGGTGCCACAGATACGCAGTATTTT.

The CDR3 loop reads CASSPQRGIGANQPQHF. The CDR3 DNA reads as TGTGCCAGCAGTCCACAAAGGGGGATTGGGGCCAATCAGCCCCAGCATTTT. The chain combines TRBV28 with TRBJ1-5; a possible D gene is TRBD1 (6 bases). There are 17 residues in the CDR3. Germline CDR1 is MDHEN and CDR2 is SYDVKM. The V end was cut by 5 bases, the J end by 3 bases, with 20 bases between.

The J gene is TRBJ1-2, the V gene TRBV5-6, with D tentatively TRBD1 (6 bases). The CDR3 consists of 14 residues. Trimming took off 4 bases at V and 3 bases at J, with 13 bases between the two ends. Germline values: CDR1 SGHDT, CDR2 YYEEEE. DNA for the CDR3: TGTGCCAGCAGCGGGAGGGGGAAGGACTATGGCTACACCTTC. It is translated as CASSGRGKDYGYTF.

The V and J genes are TRBV5-6 and TRBJ1-1, with D perhaps TRBD1 (5 bases). The V gene lost 1 base and the J gene lost 3 bases, with 13 bases spanning the gap. The CDR3 sequence is 15 residues long. CDR1 is SGHDT, CDR2 YYEEEE, per germline. CDR3 in DNA: TGTGCCAGCAGCTTGATCGGGGGAGGGGACACTGAAGCTTTCTTT. This gives the protein CASSLIGGGDTEAFF.

CDR3 residues: CASSFVRGSSYNSPLHF. The CDR3 DNA sequence: TGTGCCAGCAGTTTTGTGAGAGGAAGCTCCTATAATTCACCCCTCCACTTT. V usage is TRBV28 and J usage is TRBJ1-6; the D is unclear. The CDR3 has 17 amino acids. V was shortened by 3 bases and J by 0 bases, with 12 bases between the two germline ends. Germline-derived CDR1 and CDR2 are MDHEN and SYDVKM.

The V and J genes are TRBV29-1 and TRBJ1-1; 8 bases are shared with TRBD1. CDR1 is SQVTM, CDR2 ANQGSEA, per germline. The CDR3 covers 13 residues. V was clipped by 4 bases and J by 7 bases; unmatched bases: 8. The CDR3 DNA reads TGCAGCGTTGTGAAGGACAGGGTTGGTGAAGCTTTCTTT. Residues: CSVVKDRVGEAFF. Using reference TRBV29-1 and TRBJ1-1 for the parts outside the CDR3, the full variable domain is SAVISQKPSRDICQRGTSLTIQCQVDSQVTMMFWYRQQPGQSLTLIATANQGSEATYESGFVIDKFPISRPNLTFSTLTVSNMSPEDSSIYLCSVVKDRVGEAFFGQGTRLTVV.

J is TRBJ2-2 and V is TRBV9; the D gene is possibly TRBD1 (5 bases). Trimming took 0 bases from V and 7 from J, leaving 7 bases between them. The germline gives CDR1 SGDLS, CDR2 YYNGEE. This CDR3 spans 13 amino acids. CDR3 DNA: TGTGCCAGCAGCGTAGCACAGGACGGGGAGCTGTTTTTT. Its translation: CASSVAQDGELFF.